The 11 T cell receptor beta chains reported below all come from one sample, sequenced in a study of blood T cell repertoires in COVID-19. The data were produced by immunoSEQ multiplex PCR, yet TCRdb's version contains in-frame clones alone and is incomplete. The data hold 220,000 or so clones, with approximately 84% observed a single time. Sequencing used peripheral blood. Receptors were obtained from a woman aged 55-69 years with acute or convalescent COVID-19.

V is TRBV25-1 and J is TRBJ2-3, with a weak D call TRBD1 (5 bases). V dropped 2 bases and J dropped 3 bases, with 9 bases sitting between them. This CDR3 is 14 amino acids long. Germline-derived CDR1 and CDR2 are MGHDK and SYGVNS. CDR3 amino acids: CASSELQGTDTQYF. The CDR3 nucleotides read TGTGCCAGCAGTGAACTCCAGGGAACAGATACGCAGTATTTT.

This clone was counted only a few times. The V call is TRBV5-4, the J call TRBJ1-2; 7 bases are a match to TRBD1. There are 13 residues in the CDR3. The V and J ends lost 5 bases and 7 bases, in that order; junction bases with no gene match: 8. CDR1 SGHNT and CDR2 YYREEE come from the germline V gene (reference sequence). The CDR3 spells CASRLTGSFGYTF. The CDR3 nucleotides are TGTGCCAGCAGGTTGACAGGGTCTTTTGGCTACACCTTC. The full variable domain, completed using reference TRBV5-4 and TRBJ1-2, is ETGVTQSPTHLIKTRGQQVTLRCSSQSGHNTVSWYQQALGQGPQFIFQYYREEENGRGNFPPRFSGLQFPNYSSELNVNALELDDSALYLCASRLTGSFGYTFGSGTRLTVV.

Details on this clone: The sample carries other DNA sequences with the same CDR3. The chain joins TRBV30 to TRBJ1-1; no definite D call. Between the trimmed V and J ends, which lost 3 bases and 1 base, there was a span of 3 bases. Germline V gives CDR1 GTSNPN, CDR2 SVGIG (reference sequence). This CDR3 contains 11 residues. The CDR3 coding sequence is TGTGCCTGGAGGCGGAACACTGAAGCTTTCTTT. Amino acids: CAWRRNTEAFF.

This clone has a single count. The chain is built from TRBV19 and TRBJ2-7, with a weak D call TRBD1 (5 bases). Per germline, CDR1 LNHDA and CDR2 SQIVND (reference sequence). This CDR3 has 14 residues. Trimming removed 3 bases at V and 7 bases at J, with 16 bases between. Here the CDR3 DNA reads TGTGCCAGTAGTATTGGTCAGGGATTTGGAGAGCAGTACTTC. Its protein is CASSIGQGFGEQYF.

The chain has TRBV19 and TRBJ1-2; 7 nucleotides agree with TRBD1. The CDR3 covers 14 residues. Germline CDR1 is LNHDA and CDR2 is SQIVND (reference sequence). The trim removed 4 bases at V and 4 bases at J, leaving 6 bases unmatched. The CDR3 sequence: CASSKGQAFYGYTF. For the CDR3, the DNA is TGTGCCAGTAGTAAAGGACAGGCCTTCTATGGCTACACCTTC.

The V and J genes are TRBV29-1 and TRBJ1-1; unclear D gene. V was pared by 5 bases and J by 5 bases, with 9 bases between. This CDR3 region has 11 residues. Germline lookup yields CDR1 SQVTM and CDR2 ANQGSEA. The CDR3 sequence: CSVLRETEAFF. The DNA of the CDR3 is TGCAGCGTTCTACGGGAGACTGAAGCTTTCTTT.

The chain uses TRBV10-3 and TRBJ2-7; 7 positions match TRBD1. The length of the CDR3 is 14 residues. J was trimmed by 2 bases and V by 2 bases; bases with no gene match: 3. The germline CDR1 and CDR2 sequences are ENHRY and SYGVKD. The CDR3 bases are TGTGCCATCAGTGAGGTGACAGGGACCTACGAGCAGTACTTC. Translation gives CAISEVTGTYEQYF.

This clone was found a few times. The CDR3 sequence: CASSLDRGGPEAFF. As DNA, the CDR3 is TGTGCCAGCAGCTTAGACAGGGGGGGACCTGAAGCTTTCTTT. V is TRBV7-2 and J is TRBJ1-1; 8 bases agree with TRBD1. The germline V gene encodes CDR1 SGHTA and CDR2 FQGNSA. Losses at the gene ends were 1 base for V and 6 bases for J; bases not matched to a gene: 4. The CDR3 is made up of 14 amino acids.

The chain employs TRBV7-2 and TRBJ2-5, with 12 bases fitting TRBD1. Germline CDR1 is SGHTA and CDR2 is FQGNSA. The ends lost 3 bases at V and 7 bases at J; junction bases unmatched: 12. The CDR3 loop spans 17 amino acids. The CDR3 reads CASSLGSPGQGATTQYF. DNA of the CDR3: TGTGCCAGCAGCTTGGGCTCCCCGGGACAGGGGGCGACGACCCAGTACTTC.

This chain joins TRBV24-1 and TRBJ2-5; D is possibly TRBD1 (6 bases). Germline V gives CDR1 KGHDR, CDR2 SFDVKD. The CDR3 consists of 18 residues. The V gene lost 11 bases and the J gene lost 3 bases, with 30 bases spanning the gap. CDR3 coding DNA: TGTGCCAGGACCGGACAGCAGTGGCGGGTGTATTTCGAAGAGACCCAGTACTTC. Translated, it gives CARTGQQWRVYFEETQYF.

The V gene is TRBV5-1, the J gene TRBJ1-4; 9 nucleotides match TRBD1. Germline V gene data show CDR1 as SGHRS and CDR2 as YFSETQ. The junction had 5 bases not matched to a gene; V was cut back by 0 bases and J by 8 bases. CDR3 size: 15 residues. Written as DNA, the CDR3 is TGCGCCAGCAGCTTGGGGACAGGGGAATCGGAAAAACTGTTTTTT. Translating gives CASSLGTGESEKLFF. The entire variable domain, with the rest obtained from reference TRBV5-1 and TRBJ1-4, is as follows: KAGVTQTPRYLIKTRGQQVTLSCSPISGHRSVSWYQQTPGQGLQFLFEYFSETQRNKGNFPGRFSGRQFSNSRSEMNVSTLELGDSALYLCASSLGTGESEKLFFGSGTQLSVL.